A selection of T cell receptor beta chains follows, all from one sample in a study of Ad26.COV2.S vaccination and SARS-CoV-2 variants. TCRdb's table, derived via immunoSEQ multiplex PCR, lists solely in-frame clones and lacks some. The table has about 350,000 clones, approximately 90% seen once; the top ten hold approximately 5%. The specimen was peripheral blood, collected in a trial of Ad26.COV2.S vaccine versus placebo. The source of these receptors is a person between 18 and 65 years old who received the Ad26.COV2.S COVID-19 vaccine or a placebo. The CDR3 runs from the conserved cysteine through the conserved F or W. The D gene is left open where the match is weak. Clone size appears in some rows only: once, few, many, or a class for an expanded clone.

>TRBJ1-1|TRBV30|NA|12|NA
CAWGIDGTEAFF
TGTGCCTGGGGCATTGACGGGACTGAAGCTTTCTTT
>TRBJ2-3|TRBV28|TRBD1|16|once
CASSPGTGGATDTQYF
TGTGCCAGCAGTCCCGGGACAGGGGGCGCCACAGATACGCAGTATTTT
>TRBJ2-5|TRBV18|NA|13|NA
CASSPGKRETQYF
TGTGCCAGCTCACCAGGAAAAAGGGAGACCCAGTACTTC
>TRBJ1-1|TRBV9|NA|14|NA
CASSFSQGPTEAFF
TGTGCCAGCAGCTTCTCACAGGGTCCTACTGAAGCTTTCTTT
>TRBJ2-7|TRBV30|NA|11|once
CAWSVRHEQYF
TGTGCCTGGAGTGTTAGACACGAGCAGTACTTC
>TRBJ2-7|TRBV4-1|TRBD1|15|NA
CASSQSNRGTYEQYF
TGCGCCAGCAGCCAGTCTAACAGGGGTACCTACGAGCAGTACTTC
>TRBJ1-1|TRBV18|NA|15|NA
CASSPLGHPNTEAFF
TGTGCCAGCTCACCACTGGGACATCCGAACACTGAAGCTTTCTTT
>TRBJ1-2|TRBV9|NA|12|NA
CASGRKNYGYTF
TGTGCCAGCGGACGGAAAAACTATGGCTACACCTTC
>TRBJ1-5|TRBV7-8|NA|16|NA
CASSWGRAPFNQPQHF
TGTGCCAGCAGCTGGGGCAGGGCACCGTTCAATCAGCCCCAGCATTTT
>TRBJ1-1|TRBV28|NA|16|NA
CASSSAGGFMNTEAFF
TGTGCCAGCAGCTCCGCGGGAGGGTTCATGAACACTGAAGCTTTCTTT
>TRBJ2-7|TRBV3-1/TRBV3-2|NA|11|NA
CASSLNYEQYF
TGTGCCAGCAGCCTGAACTACGAGCAGTACTTC
>TRBJ2-6|TRBV9|NA|15|once
CASSKSVGGANVLTF
TGTGCCAGCAGCAAAAGCGTAGGTGGGGCCAACGTCCTGACTTTC
>TRBJ1-1|TRBV7-2|NA|14|NA
CASSLRSGEGEAFF
TGTGCCAGCAGCCTGAGGTCAGGGGAAGGTGAAGCTTTCTTT
>TRBJ1-2|TRBV11-1|NA|13|NA
CASSPSWALGYTF
TGTGCCAGCAGCCCAAGTTGGGCCCTGGGCTACACCTTC
>TRBJ1-2|TRBV5-5|TRBD1|14|once
CASSYRDREYGYTF
TGTGCCAGCAGCTACCGGGACAGGGAATATGGCTACACCTTC
>TRBJ2-7|TRBV27|TRBD1|15|NA
CASSLTRDSPDEQYF
TGTGCCAGCAGTTTAACCCGGGACAGTCCAGACGAGCAGTACTTC
>TRBJ2-7|TRBV18|NA|14|once
CASSPTQRGAEQYF
TGTGCCAGCTCACCCACCCAACGGGGGGCCGAGCAGTACTTC
>TRBJ1-3|TRBV7-9|NA|16|NA
CASSLSPSHSGNTIYF
TGTGCCAGCAGCTTAAGTCCCTCGCACTCTGGAAACACCATATATTTT
>TRBJ2-7|TRBV28|TRBD1|15|NA
CASSFTGAYTGEQYF
TGTGCCAGCAGTTTTACAGGGGCCTACACTGGGGAGCAGTACTTC
>TRBJ2-3|TRBV19|NA|13|NA
CASSIRGTDTQYF
TGTGCCAGTAGTATACGGGGGACAGATACGCAGTATTTT
>TRBJ2-7|TRBV11-2|TRBD1|16|NA
CASSLDPGQGPYEQYF
TGTGCCAGCAGCTTAGATCCAGGACAGGGTCCCTACGAGCAGTACTTC
>TRBJ2-3|TRBV6-1|TRBD2|16|NA
CASSGYSGGATDTQYF
TGTGCCAGCAGTGGCTATAGCGGGGGGGCTACAGATACGCAGTATTTT
>TRBJ2-7|TRBV27|NA|14|NA
CASSLNQETYEQYF
TGTGCCAGCAGTTTAAACCAGGAGACCTACGAGCAGTACTTC
>TRBJ2-7|TRBV5-1|TRBD1|14|NA
CASSLQGEGYEQYF
TGCGCCAGCAGCTTGCAGGGGGAAGGCTACGAGCAGTACTTC
>TRBJ2-1|TRBV9|TRBD2|15|few
CATAKSSGPYNEQFF
TGTGCCACCGCGAAATCTAGCGGACCTTACAATGAGCAGTTCTTC
>TRBJ1-2|TRBV19|NA|13|NA
CASSPGAGMGYTF
TGTGCCAGTAGCCCAGGGGCGGGTATGGGCTACACCTTC
>TRBJ2-1|TRBV2|NA|13|few
CASNSLEDNEQFF
TGTGCCAGCAATTCCTTAGAGGACAATGAGCAGTTCTTC
>TRBJ2-1|TRBV18|NA|12|once
CASSPSQEEQFF
TGTGCCAGCTCACCAAGCCAGGAGGAGCAGTTCTTC
>TRBJ1-1|TRBV4-1|TRBD1|18|NA
CASSHTPGTGGEDTEAFF
TGCGCCAGCAGCCACACACCCGGGACAGGGGGGGAGGACACTGAAGCTTTCTTT
>TRBJ1-1|TRBV15|NA|14|once
CATSSDWRNTEAFF
TGTGCCACCAGCAGTGACTGGAGGAACACTGAAGCTTTCTTT
>TRBJ1-3|TRBV30|NA|15|NA
CAWSITVLSGNTIYF
TGTGCCTGGAGTATAACGGTTCTCTCTGGAAACACCATATATTTT
>TRBJ2-2|TRBV27|NA|12|NA
CASSLVAGELFF
TGTGCCAGCAGTTTAGTAGCCGGGGAGCTGTTTTTT
>TRBJ2-2|TRBV28|NA|17|NA
CASSSLSMSGNTGELFF
TGTGCCAGCAGTTCGCTTTCCATGTCGGGGAACACCGGGGAGCTGTTTTTT
>TRBJ1-2|TRBV7-2|NA|17|once
CASSLEGGDLTRDGYTF
TGTGCCAGCAGCTTAGAAGGGGGGGACCTAACGAGGGATGGCTACACCTTC
>TRBJ1-1|TRBV9|TRBD1|14|NA
CASSPTGRVAEAFF
TGTGCCAGCAGCCCGACAGGGAGGGTTGCTGAAGCTTTCTTT
>TRBJ2-1|TRBV27|TRBD2|18|once
CASSFTPLAGGPYNEQFF
TGTGCCAGCAGTTTCACTCCCCTAGCGGGGGGCCCCTACAATGAGCAGTTCTTC
>TRBJ1-2|TRBV7-9|NA|15|NA
CASSPRTGMRYGYTF
TGTGCCAGCAGCCCCCGAACAGGGATGCGCTATGGCTACACCTTC
>TRBJ1-2|TRBV3-1/TRBV3-2|NA|14|NA
CASSQDGETAVKKF
TGTGCCAGCAGCCAAGATGGGGAGACAGCCGTGAAAAAGTTC
>TRBJ2-2|TRBV6-5|NA|12|NA
CASSRNTGELFF
TGTGCCAGCAGTCGGAACACCGGGGAGCTGTTTTTT
>TRBJ2-6|TRBV5-4|NA|16|NA
CASRQEISSGANVLTF
TGTGCCAGCAGACAAGAAATCAGCTCTGGGGCCAACGTCCTGACTTTC
>TRBJ2-1|TRBV19|NA|13|NA
CASSTRQANEQFF
TGTGCCAGTAGTACCCGACAGGCCAATGAGCAGTTCTTC
>TRBJ1-5|TRBV6-2/TRBV6-3|NA|14|NA
CASSTTATNQPQHF
TGTGCCAGCAGTACGACAGCTACTAATCAGCCCCAGCATTTT
>TRBJ1-1|TRBV28|NA|13|NA
CASSVPMNTEAFF
TGTGCCAGCAGCGTCCCCATGAACACTGAAGCTTTCTTT
>TRBJ2-2|TRBV7-2|NA|14|NA
CATSGRAVAGELFF
TGTGCCACCTCTGGCAGGGCTGTGGCCGGGGAGCTGTTTTTT
>TRBJ2-1|TRBV28|NA|14|NA
CASRGPDRPNEQFF
TGTGCCAGCAGAGGTCCGGACAGACCCAATGAGCAGTTCTTC
>TRBJ1-4|TRBV7-9|TRBD1|19|NA
CASSLMTGTGDTRNEKLFF
TGTGCCAGCAGCTTGATGACCGGGACAGGCGATACGCGAAATGAAAAACTGTTTTTT
>TRBJ1-1|TRBV7-2|NA|13|NA
CASSLGQNTEAFF
TGTGCCAGCAGCTTAGGGCAGAACACTGAAGCTTTCTTT
>TRBJ2-7|TRBV19|NA|13|NA
CASSSNGPYEQYF
TGTGCCAGTAGCAGCAATGGACCCTACGAGCAGTACTTC
>TRBJ2-2|TRBV2|NA|14|NA
CASRTGSFTGELFF
TGTGCCAGCCGGACCGGCAGTTTCACCGGGGAGCTGTTTTTT
>TRBJ1-2|TRBV4-1|TRBD1|15|NA
CASSQGTGYNYGYTF
TGCGCCAGCAGCCAAGGGACAGGTTATAACTATGGCTACACCTTC
>TRBJ2-2|TRBV3-1/TRBV3-2|TRBD2|17|few
CASSTGLAGMNTGELFF
TGTGCCAGCAGCACCGGACTAGCGGGGATGAACACCGGGGAGCTGTTTTTT
>TRBJ2-6|TRBV9|NA|17|NA
CASSVHVSSSGANVLTF
TGTGCCAGCAGCGTCCACGTCTCGAGCTCTGGGGCCAACGTCCTGACTTTC
>TRBJ1-1|TRBV5-1|NA|15|NA
CASSLAGEGNTEAFF
TGCGCCAGCAGCTTGGCCGGTGAGGGGAACACTGAAGCTTTCTTT
>TRBJ1-5|TRBV28|NA|15|once
CASSFGGRDNQPQHF
TGTGCCAGCAGTTTTGGAGGGCGGGACAATCAGCCCCAGCATTTT
>TRBJ1-1|TRBV6-6|TRBD1|14|NA
CASSSTTGVTEAFF
TGTGCCAGCAGTTCGACGACAGGGGTAACTGAAGCTTTCTTT
>TRBJ2-3|TRBV11-3|NA|11|NA
CASSRDDTQYF
TGTGCCAGCAGCCGAGATGATACGCAGTATTTT
>TRBJ1-4|TRBV2|NA|14|NA
CASIPQANDEKLFF
TGTGCCAGCATCCCTCAGGCAAACGATGAAAAACTGTTTTTT
>TRBJ2-6|TRBV10-3|NA|15|NA
CAIRGDTSEANVLTF
TGTGCCATCAGGGGGGACACCAGTGAGGCCAACGTCCTGACTTTC
>TRBJ2-6|TRBV19|NA|15|NA
CASGEQGTGANVLTF
TGTGCTTCCGGCGAACAGGGAACTGGGGCCAACGTCCTGACTTTC